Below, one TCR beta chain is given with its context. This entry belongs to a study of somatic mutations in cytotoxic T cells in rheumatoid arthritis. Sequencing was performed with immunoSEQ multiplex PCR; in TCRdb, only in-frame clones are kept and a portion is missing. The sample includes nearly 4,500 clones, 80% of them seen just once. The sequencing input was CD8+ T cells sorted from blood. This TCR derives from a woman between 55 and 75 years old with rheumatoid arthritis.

DNA of the CDR3: TGTGCCAGCAGTGAGGGGGCTGGCGGCTACACCTTC. Its translation: CASSEGAGGYTF. The chain joins TRBV6-4 to TRBJ1-2; D may be TRBD1 (6 bases). The germline V and J ends were trimmed by 3 bases and 8 bases, with 10 bases remaining between them. The CDR3 length is 12 residues. The germline V gene encodes CDR1 MRHNA and CDR2 SNTAGT.